The TCR beta chain under discussion was sequenced for a study of regulatory T cells in long-lasting Graves disease. Stated time point: newly diagnosed GD, antithyroid drugs for less than 3 months. Generation of the TCR library employed RNA extracted from PBMCs. Graves' disease diagnosis used American Thyroid Association guidelines. With iRepertoire HTBI primers and Arm-PCR of CDR3 regions, TCR beta libraries were built. MiXCR was run by TCRdb on the multiplex PCR reads, yielding one entry per CDR3 protein. The sample gives around 420,000 distinct CDR3 sequences, 15% of which show up once; roughly 7.7% is in the top ten. This clonotype occurred many times. Its antigen is not known. Study results and limitations: Relative to newly diagnosed Graves' patients, persistent ones had lower TCR diversity.

In addition, the sample was reused for a study of T cells in Graves' hyperthyroidism and ophthalmopathy.

Sequencing was performed on peripheral blood mononuclear cells (PBMCs), taken at new diagnosis, from a patient treated with antithyroid drugs. The clonotype originates from a woman aged 40 to 50 with Graves disease.

The CDR3 region has the DNA TGCAGTGCTTCCAAGCGGGAGGGCCCGGGAGATACGCAGTATTTT. Translation gives CSASKREGPGDTQYF. This chain uses TRBV20-1 with TRBJ2-3, with 10 nucleotides matching TRBD2. This CDR3 is built from 15 residues. The V gene end was trimmed by 5 bases and the J gene end by 5 bases; junction bases not matched to a gene: 10. Germline assignment: CDR1 DFQATT and CDR2 SNEGSKA (reference sequence).